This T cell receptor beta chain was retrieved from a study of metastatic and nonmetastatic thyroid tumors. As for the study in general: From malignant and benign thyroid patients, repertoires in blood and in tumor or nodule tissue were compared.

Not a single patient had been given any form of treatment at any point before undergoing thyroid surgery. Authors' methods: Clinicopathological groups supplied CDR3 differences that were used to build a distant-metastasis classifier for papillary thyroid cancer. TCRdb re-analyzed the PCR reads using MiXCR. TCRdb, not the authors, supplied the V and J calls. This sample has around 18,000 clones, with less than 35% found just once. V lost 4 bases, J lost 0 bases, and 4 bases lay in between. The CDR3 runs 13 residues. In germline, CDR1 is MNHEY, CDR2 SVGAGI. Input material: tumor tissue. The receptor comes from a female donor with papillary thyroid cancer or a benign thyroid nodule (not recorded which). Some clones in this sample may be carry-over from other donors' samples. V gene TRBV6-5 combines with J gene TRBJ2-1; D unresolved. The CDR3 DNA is TGTGCCAGCAGTTCTAGCTCCTACAATGAGCAGTTCTTC. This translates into CASSSSSYNEQFF.